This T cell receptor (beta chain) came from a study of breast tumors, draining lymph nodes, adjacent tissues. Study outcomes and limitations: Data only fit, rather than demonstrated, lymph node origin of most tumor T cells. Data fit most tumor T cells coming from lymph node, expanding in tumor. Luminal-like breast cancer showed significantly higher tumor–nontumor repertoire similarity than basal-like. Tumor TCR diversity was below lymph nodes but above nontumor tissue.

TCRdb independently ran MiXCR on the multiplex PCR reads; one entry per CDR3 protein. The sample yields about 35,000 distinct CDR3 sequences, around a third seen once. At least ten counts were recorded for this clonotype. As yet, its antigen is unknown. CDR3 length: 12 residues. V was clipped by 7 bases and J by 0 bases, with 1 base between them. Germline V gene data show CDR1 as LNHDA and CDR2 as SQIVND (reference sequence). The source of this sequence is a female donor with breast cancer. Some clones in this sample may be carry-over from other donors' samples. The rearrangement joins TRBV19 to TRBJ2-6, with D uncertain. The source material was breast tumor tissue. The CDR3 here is CASNSGANVLTF. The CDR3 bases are TGTGCCAGTAACTCTGGGGCCAACGTCCTGACTTTC. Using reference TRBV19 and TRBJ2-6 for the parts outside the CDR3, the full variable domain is DGGITQSPKYLFRKEGQNVTLSCEQNLNHDAMYWYRQDPGQGLRLIYYSQIVNDFQKGDIAEGYSVSREKKESFPLTVTSAQKNPTAFYLCASNSGANVLTFGAGSRLTVL.